This T cell receptor beta chain was profiled in a study of blood T cell repertoires in COVID-19. Study-level information: The United States, Italy and Spain were the sources of the acute and convalescent COVID-19 samples.

This clone was detected only once. The CDR3 contains 14 residues. Trimming removed 4 bases from V and 5 bases from J, with 11 bases in between. The germline V gene encodes CDR1 LGHDT and CDR2 YNNKEL (reference sequence). Repertoires were generated with immunoSEQ multiplex PCR, while TCRdb's copy carries only in-frame clones and drops some. The data show more than 95,000 clones, with 65% to 80% seen just once and about 6.8% held by the top ten. The sequenced material came from peripheral blood. This chain connects TRBV3-1 (or the pseudogene TRBV3-2) to TRBJ2-2, with unresolved D. The receptor comes from a man in his sixties or seventies with acute or convalescent COVID-19. The DNA of the CDR3 is TGTGCCAGCAGCCCGAATACCGGTACCGGGGAGCTGTTTTTT. Its protein product is CASSPNTGTGELFF.